This passage covers 26 T cell receptor beta chains from one sample sequenced in a study of shared clonotypes between healthy human individuals. Libraries were prepared by immunoSEQ multiplex PCR; TCRdb keeps only in-frame clonotypes and omits some of them. Here the sample spans some 2 million clones, around 95% being singletons. Sequencing used naive CD4+ T cells sorted from blood. Regarding subset: CD45RA+ positively selected. The receptors here all came from a man aged 18 to 30 in good health.

J is TRBJ1-5 and V is TRBV18; D call uncertain. Germline CDR1 is KGHSH and CDR2 is LQKENI. This CDR3 is built from 13 residues. Trimming took 8 bases from V and 0 from J, leaving 8 bases between them. CDR3 in amino acids: CASASSSNQPQHF. The CDR3 DNA sequence: TGTGCCAGCGCATCTTCTAGCAATCAGCCCCAGCATTTT.

The rearrangement uses TRBV2 and TRBJ2-1, with TRBD2 matching over 12 bases. J lost 4 bases, V lost 0 bases, and 7 bases had no gene match. CDR1 is SNHLY, CDR2 FYNNEI, per germline. The CDR3 contains 18 residues. The DNA of the CDR3 is TGTGCCAGCAGTGAAGCGCCCGGACTAGCGGGACGTTACAATGAGCAGTTCTTC. Protein sequence: CASSEAPGLAGRYNEQFF.

A remark on this clone: Different DNA sequences within this sample yield the same CDR3. This rearrangement joins TRBV2 to TRBJ2-7; 7 bases agree with TRBD1. CDR1 and CDR2 from the germline V gene are SNHLY and FYNNEI. This CDR3 is 12 amino acids long. The J segment lost 1 base and the V segment lost 6 bases, leaving 0 bases of the junction unmatched. CDR3 sequence (DNA): TGTGCCAGCAGGACAGGGTCCTACGAGCAGTACTTC. Amino acids: CASRTGSYEQYF.

As concerns this clone: Other DNA sequences of this sample code for an identical CDR3. The CDR3 reads CAWSVLRNGELFF. The CDR3 DNA sequence: TGTGCCTGGAGTGTACTTAGGAACGGGGAGCTGTTTTTT. The J gene is TRBJ2-2, the V gene TRBV30; no definite D call. CDR1 is GTSNPN, CDR2 SVGIG, per germline (reference sequence). Trimming shortened V by 0 bases and J by 7 bases, and 9 bases separated the two germline ends. CDR3 size: 13 residues.

This clone came up once. The chain carries TRBV9 and TRBJ1-2; no clear D. This CDR3 is 16 amino acids long. V shed 0 bases and J shed 1 base, with 13 bases lying between them. Germline loops: CDR1 SGDLS, CDR2 YYNGEE. The CDR3 region has the DNA TGTGCCAGCAGCGTAGGAATCGACGGAGGTAACTATGGCTACACCTTC. Residues: CASSVGIDGGNYGYTF.

The J gene is TRBJ2-3, the V gene TRBV28; 10 nucleotides match TRBD2. V dropped 6 bases and J dropped 2; count of bases not matched to a gene: 5. The CDR3 is made up of 15 amino acids. Germline V gene lookup returns CDR1 MDHEN and CDR2 SYDVKM. CDR3 protein: CASSPAGGPTDTQYF. The CDR3 DNA reads TGTGCCAGCAGCCCAGCGGGGGGGCCCACAGATACGCAGTATTTT.

Of note for this clone: This sample also contains other DNA sequences that code for the same CDR3. The chain joins TRBV27 to TRBJ1-1; D is uncertain. Germline CDR1 and CDR2: MNHEY and SMNVEV (reference sequence). V dropped 0 bases and J dropped 0 bases, with 8 bases sitting between them. The CDR3 has 15 amino acids. The CDR3 nucleotides are TGTGCCAGCAGTTTATCGGGAGGGCTGAACACTGAAGCTTTCTTT. Its protein product is CASSLSGGLNTEAFF.

CDR3 loop: CASSLDSGRPEQFF. DNA for the CDR3: TGCGCCAGCAGCTTGGATAGCGGGAGGCCCGAGCAGTTCTTC. This chain links TRBV5-1 with TRBJ2-1; 10 bases are a match to TRBD2. With 0 bases clipped from V and 10 bases from J, the junction kept 4 bases outside the gene matches. The germline CDR1 and CDR2 sequences are SGHRS and YFSETQ. The CDR3 is 14 amino acids.

This sequence joins TRBV18 and TRBJ1-1; 7 nucleotides match TRBD1. V trimming: 0 bases; J trimming: 6 bases; junction bases outside the gene matches: 7. The CDR3 totals 15 residues. CDR1 is KGHSH and CDR2 is LQKENI in the germline V gene. CDR3 sequence: CASSPPDRNRAEAFF. DNA of the CDR3: TGTGCCAGCTCACCACCGGACAGGAATAGGGCTGAAGCTTTCTTT.

The chain employs TRBV11-2 and TRBJ2-7; TRBD1 matches at 9 bases. The V segment lost 7 bases and the J segment 3 bases; nucleotides outside the gene matches: 7. Germline CDR1 SGHAT, CDR2 FQNNGV. CDR3 length: 14 amino acids. The chain's CDR3 is CASTTLTGGYEQYF. The CDR3 DNA follows: TGTGCCAGCACCACCCTGACAGGGGGCTACGAGCAGTACTTC.

The chain recombines TRBV28 with TRBJ2-7; 7 bases fit TRBD1. The CDR3 covers 15 residues. Per germline, CDR1 MDHEN and CDR2 SYDVKM. Losses at the gene ends were 7 bases for V and 0 bases for J; bases not matched to a gene: 9. This CDR3 is CASTSIGGSSYEQYF. The CDR3 DNA follows: TGTGCCAGCACCTCTATAGGGGGCAGCTCCTACGAGCAGTACTTC.

V gene TRBV6-1 combines with J gene TRBJ1-3, with TRBD1 matching 7 bases. CDR3 length equals 13 residues. V was pared by 7 bases and J by 3 bases, with 3 bases of the junction left unmatched. Germline CDR1 reads MNHNS; CDR2 reads SASEGT. This chain's CDR3 is CASKTGLGNTIYF. The CDR3 region has the DNA TGTGCCAGCAAGACAGGGCTTGGAAACACCATATATTTT.

This clone was detected only once. V and J are TRBV10-3 and TRBJ2-7; TRBD2 is a possible D gene (6 bases). Trimming left V 5 bases short and J 2 bases short, with 13 bases between. CDR1 is ENHRY, CDR2 SYGVKD, per germline. This CDR3 comprises 14 residues. The CDR3 DNA is TGTGCCATCAGTTATTCCGGGGGTCCCTACGAGCAGTACTTC. This codes for CAISYSGGPYEQYF.

The gene calls are TRBV5-6 and TRBJ2-1; D is uncertain. CDR1 SGHDT and CDR2 YYEEEE come from the germline V gene. The CDR3 has 11 amino acids. The V and J ends lost 3 bases and 9 bases respectively, with 7 bases between them. The chain's CDR3 is CASSYDVEQFF. CDR3 nucleotides: TGTGCCAGCAGCTATGACGTTGAGCAGTTCTTC.

The chain couples TRBV28 to TRBJ2-7, with 7 bases aligning to TRBD2. Germline V gives CDR1 MDHEN, CDR2 SYDVKM. V dropped 4 bases and J dropped 2; count of bases not matched to a gene: 8. CDR3 length equals 15 residues. The CDR3 is CASSSALRGTYEQYF. The CDR3 nucleotides are TGTGCCAGCAGTTCCGCTTTGCGGGGGACCTACGAGCAGTACTTC.

In nucleotides, the CDR3 is TGTGCCAGCATTACGACAGGGGACACTGAAGCTTTCTTT. Translated: CASITTGDTEAFF. The rearrangement links TRBV6-1 to TRBJ1-1, with 8 bases that match TRBD1. Losses at the gene ends were 7 bases for V and 3 bases for J; bases not matched to a gene: 4. Germline V lookup: CDR1 MNHNS, CDR2 SASEGT. This CDR3 region has 13 residues.

The chain uses TRBV7-9 and TRBJ2-2, with D unclear. The CDR3 extends over 16 amino acids. Trimming cost V 2 bases and J 0 bases, with 10 bases left between them. Germline assignment: CDR1 SEHNR and CDR2 FQNEAQ (reference sequence). DNA of the CDR3: TGTGCCAGCAGCTTAAGTGGCGGAGCGAACACCGGGGAGCTGTTTTTT. Translating gives CASSLSGGANTGELFF.

The V call is TRBV6-1, the J call TRBJ2-7; unclear D gene. Looked up from germline, CDR1 is MNHNS and CDR2 is SASEGT. V lost 2 bases and J lost 3, with 14 bases in between. This CDR3 contains 15 residues. The CDR3 loop is CASSEFSRQVYEQYF. The CDR3 DNA reads as TGTGCCAGCAGTGAATTTAGCCGGCAGGTCTACGAGCAGTACTTC.

In DNA form, the CDR3 reads TGTGCCAGCGGGTTTATAGACACTGAAGCTTTCTTT. Translated: CASGFIDTEAFF. This chain uses TRBV28 with TRBJ1-1; D is unclear. Germline V gene sequence: CDR1 MDHEN, CDR2 SYDVKM. CDR3 length: 12 residues. V was trimmed by 8 bases and J by 3 bases, leaving 10 bases between them.

This chain uses TRBV5-1 with TRBJ1-1, with a tentative D call TRBD1 (6 bases). The CDR3 has 13 residues. Germline-derived CDR1 and CDR2 are SGHRS and YFSETQ. Between the trimmed V and J ends, which lost 0 bases and 8 bases, there was a span of 11 bases. The CDR3 protein is CASSLAGTLEAFF. DNA for the CDR3: TGCGCCAGCAGCTTGGCAGGGACATTGGAAGCTTTCTTT.

This clone appeared a single time. J is TRBJ2-1 and V is TRBV4-1; D gene uncertain. V was cut by 0 bases and J by 12 bases, with 12 bases left in between. The germline V gene has CDR1 MGHRA and CDR2 YSYEKL. The CDR3 is 13 residues long. As DNA, the CDR3 is TGCGCCAGCAGCCAAGAGGAGTGGAGTGGGCAGTTCTTC. It translates to CASSQEEWSGQFF.

CDR3 residues: CASNQEDSLPRMYF. Here the CDR3 DNA reads TGTGCCAGCAACCAGGAGGACAGTCTCCCGCGGATGTATTTT. The V call is TRBV6-1, the J call TRBJ2-3; tentatively, D is TRBD1 (6 bases). CDR3 length: 14 residues. Trimming took 7 bases from V and 14 from J, leaving 25 bases between them. Germline V gene data show CDR1 as MNHNS and CDR2 as SASEGT.

The rearrangement links TRBV6-5 to TRBJ2-1, with 12 positions matching TRBD1. Germline CDR1 MNHEY, CDR2 SVGAGI. The CDR3 sequence is 15 residues long. V dropped 7 bases and J dropped 7; count of bases not matched to a gene: 8. CDR3 sequence: CASKGGTGGFNEQFF. The DNA for the CDR3 is TGTGCCAGCAAAGGGGGGACAGGGGGCTTTAATGAGCAGTTCTTC.

This chain connects TRBV4-3 to TRBJ2-7, with a weak D call TRBD1 (6 bases). The V end lost 3 bases, the J end lost 3 bases, and 15 bases lay between the germline ends. Per germline, CDR1 LGHNA and CDR2 YSLEER. CDR3 length: 15 residues. The CDR3 DNA is TGCGCCAGCAGCCATGGTAGGGGGTCTTACTACGAGCAGTACTTC. Amino acid sequence: CASSHGRGSYYEQYF.

J is TRBJ2-7 and V is TRBV10-3, with TRBD2 identical over 8 bases. Germline V CDR1 and CDR2: ENHRY, SYGVKD. This CDR3 comprises 15 residues. The ends lost 3 bases at V and 6 bases at J; junction bases unmatched: 10. Here the CDR3 DNA reads TGTGCCATCAGTGAACCGGGAGGGTCCCCTTTCGAGCAGTACTTC. Amino acid sequence: CAISEPGGSPFEQYF.

This rearrangement joins TRBV9 to TRBJ1-4; D ambiguous. Between the trimmed V and J ends, which lost 3 bases and 10 bases, there was a span of 16 bases. Germline CDR1 SGDLS, CDR2 YYNGEE. CDR3 length equals 14 residues. The CDR3 DNA is TGTGCCAGCAGCGGAGGGATTCCGAACGGAAAACTGTTTTTT. It codes for CASSGGIPNGKLFF.